The subject of this entry is one TCR beta chain. This clone was seen only once. Its antigen has not been determined. No clone much larger than this one lies a single base away; base qualities are absent. The collaborating institutions used their own protocols to collect whole blood in K2EDTA tubes. For TCRbeta analysis, collaborator samples were shipped as frozen whole blood, as isolated PBMCs, or as DNA extracted from either sample type. This entry is derived from a study of blood T cell repertoires in COVID-19 (dated by TCRdb to 2020 to 2022). As for the study more broadly: Samples from collaborators originated in the United States, Italy and Spain and spanned both the acute and convalescent phases of COVID-19. Deeply sampled blood TCRbeta repertoires from subjects exposed to, actively infected with, or recovered from COVID-19 were included in the dataset. A freely available public database, intended as a resource for researchers studying the immune response to SARS-CoV-2, is where the repertoires were released. Nearly every sample came with metadata listing a de-identified subject ID, COVID-19 status, age in years and sex. Samples came from the ongoing ImmuneRACE study (first 160 participants) plus 1,254 subjects from 6 global collaborators. The material from the prospective study consisted of cDNA or gDNA derived from T cells, B-cell-depleted T cells, or PBMCs. HLA class I and class II types, where available, came from metadata supplied by the sample provider rather than from assay-based typing. What the study reported, not specific to this receptor: How much clinical and demographic metadata was included differed by source and by participant, and the metadata was provided uncurated.

TCRbeta CDR3 regions were amplified from genomic DNA by means of the immunoSEQ Assay, a bias-controlled multiplex PCR. On the study's bioinformatics: The number of nucleated cells in each sample was estimated from the amplification of reference gene primers within the assay. To quantify the absolute abundance of each unique TCRbeta CDR3 rearrangement, sequence reads were collapsed and filtered. For each sample, productive Simpson clonality was calculated as the square root of Simpson's diversity index over productive rearrangements. Entries here come from immuneACCESS through TCRdb and include only in-frame sequences with V and J called. Some clones fail to appear in such tables; in the studies checked, an unresolved V gene covers under half of the shortfall, and the cause of the remainder is unknown. That table gives V, J and clone size, and the DNA gave D and trimming. The sample data list under 300,000 clones, and approximately 86% of these were observed just once. Of the sample, around 6.8% falls within the top ten clones.

Reading the germline V gene gives CDR1 SGHTA and CDR2 FQGNSA. Inclusive of the bounding cysteine and phenylalanine, the CDR3 is 16 residues long. Here the CDR3 DNA is all that survives: 48 bases in frame from base 1. Germline trimming amounts to 2 bases on V and 3 bases on J, with 4 as the count of junction bases outside the gene matches. Sequences were obtained from peripheral blood. The clonotype was recovered from a woman aged 55-69 years with active or convalescent COVID-19. The sequence links TRBV7-2 to TRBJ2-7; the junction holds 13 bases that match TRBD2. CDR3 protein: CASSLFRTSGGYEQYF. At the DNA level, the sequence is TGTGCCAGCAGCTTATTCCGGACTAGCGGGGGCTACGAGCAGTACTTC.